This note documents a single T cell receptor (beta chain) sequence. Its antigen is not identified. The data are from a study of T cell responses to AZD1222 COVID-19 vaccine. The CDR3 is 16 residues long. The germline V gene has CDR1 MNHNS and CDR2 SASEGT. V was cut by 2 bases and J by 0 bases, with 10 bases left in between. General observations from the study: Vaccine-associated CD4 TCRs ranged over spike, dominating at 160-218 and 743-854. Just a handful of AZD1222 recipients were seropositive at baseline. The donor group comprised mostly white British people and more females; the analysis possibly underestimated clonal diversity.

Sequencing used immunoSEQ multiplex PCR; TCRdb keeps in-frame clones, though not all of them. The sample comprises about 150,000 clones, 86% of which are singletons, and about 5.5% rests with the top ten. The rearrangement uses TRBV6-1 and TRBJ1-4; tentative D call: TRBD1 (5 bases). This TCR was sampled from an adult in good health. The sequenced sample was peripheral blood, obtained on day 0 of MenACWY control vaccination. The chain's CDR3 is CASSESGPTTNEKLFF. CDR3 nucleotide sequence: TGTGCCAGCAGTGAATCGGGACCTACAACTAATGAAAAACTGTTTTTT.